A selection of T cell receptor beta chains follows, all from one sample in a study of cytotoxic CD8 clonotypes in ibrutinib-treated CLL. Measured with immunoSEQ multiplex PCR; TCRdb has only the in-frame clones, and not every one. The table lists about 23,000 clones, roughly 68% of them singletons. The sequences come from PBMCs, collected after 24 months of ibrutinib treatment. The receptors stem from a human donor with chronic lymphocytic leukemia. Both conserved end residues are part of each CDR3. A D gene is named only where the DNA matches it firmly. Where a row states a size, it is once, few, many or the class of an expanded clone; other rows omit it.

size,V,J,D,DNA,CDR3
NA,TRBV19,TRBJ2-6,NA,TGTGCCAGTAGTATGTTGCGGGGCGTCAGCTCTGGGGCCAACGTCCTGACTTTC,CASSMLRGVSSGANVLTF
NA,TRBV5-1,TRBJ1-1,NA,TGCGCCAGCAGCTTGGGCACGACAGGAAGCACTGAAGCTTTCTTT,CASSLGTTGSTEAFF
NA,TRBV29-1,TRBJ1-2,NA,TGCAGCGTGAGAGGTCCAGGTGACTACGGCTACACCTTC,CSVRGPGDYGYTF
NA,TRBV7-2,TRBJ1-2,NA,TGTGCCAGCAGCTTAGTAAGTGGAGGGTCCGGCTACACCTTC,CASSLVSGGSGYTF
NA,TRBV5-4,TRBJ2-3,TRBD1,TGTGCCAGCAGCTCTAACAGGGGGCGCGCAGATACGCAGTATTTT,CASSSNRGRADTQYF
NA,TRBV29-1,TRBJ2-1,NA,TGCAGCGGTACGATTAGCTCCTACAATGAGCAGTTCTTC,CSGTISSYNEQFF
NA,TRBV25-1,TRBJ2-7,NA,TGTGCCAGCAGTTCCGGGACGGTGAGCTCCTACGAGCAGTACTTC,CASSSGTVSSYEQYF
NA,TRBV2,TRBJ2-2,TRBD2,TGTGCCAGCACAGAACGACTAGCGGGGGCCTTCGGCGGGGAGCTGTTTTTT,CASTERLAGAFGGELFF
NA,TRBV13,TRBJ2-3,NA,TGTGCCAGCAGCTTACACTTTGGGGATACGCAGTATTTT,CASSLHFGDTQYF
NA,TRBV18,TRBJ1-1,NA,TGTGCCAGCTCACCAAGGCAAGGGGCGAGTACTGAAGCTTTCTTT,CASSPRQGASTEAFF
few,TRBV19,TRBJ1-2,NA,TGTGCCAGTAGTATAGTGTCACAGATCTATGGCTACACCTTC,CASSIVSQIYGYTF
NA,TRBV25-1,TRBJ1-2,TRBD1,TGTGCCAGCAGCGGACAGGGGGCGGTTGGCTACACCTTC,CASSGQGAVGYTF
few,TRBV5-6,TRBJ1-1,NA,TGTGCCAGCAGCTTGGAGAGACCGGGGGGGTTGAACACTGAAGCTTTCTTT,CASSLERPGGLNTEAFF
NA,TRBV2,TRBJ2-2,NA,TGTGCCAGCACTAAGGACGGGCCCGGGGAGCTGTTTTTT,CASTKDGPGELFF
NA,TRBV18,TRBJ2-2,TRBD2,TGTGCCAGCTCACCCCCGGGGGGGGCTCTTCATTCCGGGGAGCTGTTTTTT,CASSPPGGALHSGELFF
once,TRBV11-2,TRBJ1-1,NA,TGTGCCAGCAGCTTAGTCCCCAGGCCGGGGGACACTGAAGCTTTCTTT,CASSLVPRPGDTEAFF
NA,TRBV18,TRBJ1-4,TRBD1,TGTGCCAGCTCACCTGGGACAGGGAGGGAAAAACTGTTTTTT,CASSPGTGREKLFF
NA,TRBV5-4,TRBJ1-1,NA,TGTGCCAGCAGCCCGGCAGCCATGAACACTGAAGCTTTCTTT,CASSPAAMNTEAFF
NA,TRBV10-3,TRBJ1-2,TRBD1,TGTGCCACCAGACAGGGAGACTATGGCTACACCTTC,CATRQGDYGYTF
NA,TRBV7-9,TRBJ2-1,TRBD2,TGTGCCAGCAGCTTGAGCGGGGGGGCGTTCAATGAGCAGTTCTTC,CASSLSGGAFNEQFF
NA,TRBV11-2,TRBJ1-2,NA,TGTGCCAGCAGCTTACCAGTGAGGATCTATGGCTACACCTTC,CASSLPVRIYGYTF
NA,TRBV4-1,TRBJ1-4,NA,TGCGCCAGCAGCCAAGATCATGCAGGAGGATCCGAAAAACTGTTTTTT,CASSQDHAGGSEKLFF